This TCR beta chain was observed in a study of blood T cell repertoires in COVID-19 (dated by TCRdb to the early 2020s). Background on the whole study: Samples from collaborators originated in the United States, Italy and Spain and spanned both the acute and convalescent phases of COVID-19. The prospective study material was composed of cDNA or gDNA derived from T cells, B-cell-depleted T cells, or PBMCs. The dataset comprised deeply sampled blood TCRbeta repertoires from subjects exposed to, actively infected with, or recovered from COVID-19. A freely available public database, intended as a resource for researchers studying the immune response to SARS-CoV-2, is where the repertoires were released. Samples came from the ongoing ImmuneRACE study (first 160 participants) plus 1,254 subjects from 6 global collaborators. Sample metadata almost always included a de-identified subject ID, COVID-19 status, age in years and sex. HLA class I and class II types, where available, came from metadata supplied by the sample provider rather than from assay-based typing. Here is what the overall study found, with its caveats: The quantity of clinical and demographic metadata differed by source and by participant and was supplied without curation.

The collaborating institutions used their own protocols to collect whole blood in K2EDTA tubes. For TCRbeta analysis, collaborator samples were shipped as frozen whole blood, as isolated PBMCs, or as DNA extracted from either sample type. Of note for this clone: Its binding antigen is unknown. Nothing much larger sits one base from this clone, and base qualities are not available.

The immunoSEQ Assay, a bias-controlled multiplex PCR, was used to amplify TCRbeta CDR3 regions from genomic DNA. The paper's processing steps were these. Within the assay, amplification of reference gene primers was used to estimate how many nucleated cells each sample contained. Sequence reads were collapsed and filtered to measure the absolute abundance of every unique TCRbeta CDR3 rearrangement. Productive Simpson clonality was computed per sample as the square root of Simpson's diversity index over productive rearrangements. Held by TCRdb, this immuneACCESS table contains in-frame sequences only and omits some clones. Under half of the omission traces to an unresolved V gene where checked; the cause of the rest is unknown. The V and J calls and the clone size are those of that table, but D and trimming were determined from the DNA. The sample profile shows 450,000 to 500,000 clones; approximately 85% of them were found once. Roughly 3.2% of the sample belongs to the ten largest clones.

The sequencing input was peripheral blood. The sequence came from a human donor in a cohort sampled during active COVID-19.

The sequenced DNA is TGTGCCAGTACCTTCCCTGGGACAGGCTCATTCTATGGCTACACCTTC. It specifies CASTFPGTGSFYGYTF. The V and J genes are TRBV19 and TRBJ1-2; 8 central nucleotides agree with TRBD1. From the cysteine up to the phenylalanine, the CDR3 has a length of 16 residues. Only the CDR3 part of the read is kept: 48 bases, read in frame from the first base. V is pruned by 7 bases and J by 4 bases, leaving 14 bases of the junction without a gene match. CDR1 and CDR2 (LNHDA, SQIVND) derive from the germline V gene (reference sequence).